These T cell receptor beta chains were read from a single sample in a study of PD-1 blockade in mismatch repair-deficient tumors. The table came from immunoSEQ multiplex PCR; TCRdb's copy has only in-frame clones and leaves some out. The sample records roughly 79,000 clones, roughly 80% being singletons. This specimen was peripheral blood, taken 44 weeks after starting pembrolizumab. The origin of the receptors is an adult with mismatch repair-deficient cancer. The CDR3 runs from the conserved cysteine through the conserved F or W. A D gene is named only where the DNA matches it firmly. Not every row has a clone size; where given, it reads once, few, many or a size class.

.	TRBV6-5	TRBD2	TRBJ2-1	CASSGETSGYNEQFF	TGTGCCAGCAGTGGCGAGACTAGCGGCTACAATGAGCAGTTCTTC
.	TRBV10-3	.	TRBJ1-2	CATATSGYGYTF	TGTGCCACGGCAACTTCTGGCTATGGCTACACCTTC
few	TRBV5-6	TRBD1	TRBJ2-1	CASSLGDRGLYNEQFF	TGTGCCAGCAGCTTGGGGGACAGGGGGCTCTACAATGAGCAGTTCTTC
few	TRBV18	.	TRBJ1-1	CASSPPPGQNTEAFF	TGTGCCAGCTCACCACCCCCGGGACAGAACACTGAAGCTTTCTTT
.	TRBV7-9	TRBD1	TRBJ2-5	CASSFPGQGAKTQYF	TGTGCCAGCAGCTTTCCGGGACAGGGGGCGAAGACCCAGTACTTC
.	TRBV7-9	.	TRBJ2-7	CASSLTSGFYEQYF	TGTGCCAGCAGCTTAACATCCGGCTTCTACGAGCAGTACTTC
.	TRBV7-3	TRBD2	TRBJ2-1	CASSVAGGLGNEQFF	TGTGCCAGCAGCGTAGCGGGAGGTCTTGGCAATGAGCAGTTCTTC
once	TRBV19	TRBD1	TRBJ1-2	CASSNEGTGNYGYTF	TGTGCCAGTAGCAACGAAGGGACAGGCAACTATGGCTACACCTTC
few	TRBV2	.	TRBJ1-5	CASSGAENQPQHF	TGTGCCAGCTCGGGGGCTGAAAATCAGCCCCAGCATTTT
.	TRBV7-9	.	TRBJ2-1	CASSVSIQSNNEQFF	TGTGCCAGCAGCGTGTCGATACAGTCGAACAATGAGCAGTTCTTC
.	TRBV9	TRBD2	TRBJ2-3	CASSVDPSGRADTQYF	TGTGCCAGCAGCGTAGATCCTAGCGGGAGGGCAGATACGCAGTATTTT
.	TRBV7-7	TRBD2	TRBJ2-1	CASSLAPSGVRNSEQFF	TGTGCTAGCAGCTTAGCCCCTAGCGGGGTCCGCAACAGTGAGCAGTTCTTC
.	TRBV11-2	.	TRBJ2-5	CASSLGAGSGETQYF	TGTGCCAGCAGCTTAGGGGCAGGGTCCGGAGAGACCCAGTACTTC
.	TRBV18	.	TRBJ1-2	CASSPERLGWVAYGYTF	TGTGCCAGCTCACCGGAGAGGCTTGGGTGGGTCGCCTATGGCTACACCTTC
.	TRBV27	.	TRBJ1-1	CASSSYLRGNTEAFF	TGTGCCAGCAGTTCGTACCTGCGGGGTAACACTGAAGCTTTCTTT
few	TRBV10-3	.	TRBJ2-7	CAIRDGPSNEQYF	TGTGCCATCAGGGACGGACCGTCTAACGAGCAGTACTTC
few	TRBV13	.	TRBJ2-7	CATSIRDPNGEQYF	TGTGCCACCTCAATCCGGGACCCTAACGGCGAGCAGTACTTC
.	TRBV7-2	.	TRBJ1-1	CASSLIGEFHEAFF	TGTGCCAGCAGCTTGATAGGGGAGTTCCACGAAGCTTTCTTT
once	TRBV6-6	.	TRBJ1-1	CASNVAGRVEAFF	TGTGCCAGCAATGTCGCGGGGCGGGTTGAAGCTTTCTTT
.	TRBV7-3	.	TRBJ2-2	CASSPLGGLLNTGELFF	TGTGCCAGCAGCCCTCTGGGGGGACTTTTAAACACCGGGGAGCTGTTTTTT
.	TRBV10-3	.	TRBJ1-1	CAITAENTEAFF	TGTGCCATCACGGCAGAGAACACTGAAGCTTTCTTT
few	TRBV4-3	.	TRBJ1-3	CASSQVTSGNTIYF	TGCGCCAGCAGCCAAGTCACATCTGGAAACACCATATATTTT
.	TRBV21-1	.	TRBJ1-1	CASSNRGAGGNTEAFF	TGTGCCAGCAGCAACCGGGGGGCCGGGGGAAACACTGAAGCTTTCTTT
.	TRBV11-2	.	TRBJ1-1	CASSLEPTGNTEAFF	TGTGCCAGCAGCTTAGAACCGACGGGTAACACTGAAGCTTTCTTT
once	TRBV5-6	.	TRBJ2-1	CASSLGFNEQFF	TGTGCCAGCAGCTTGGGATTCAATGAGCAGTTCTTC
.	TRBV6-6	.	TRBJ2-7	CASKASPGTPYEQYF	TGTGCCAGCAAGGCTTCTCCGGGAACCCCCTACGAGCAGTACTTC
.	TRBV7-8	TRBD2	TRBJ2-1	CASSFTSGRSYNEQFF	TGTGCCAGCAGCTTCACTAGCGGGAGATCCTACAATGAGCAGTTCTTC
few	TRBV5-1	TRBD1	TRBJ2-1	CASSLVGGIHNEQFF	TGCGCCAGCAGCTTGGTAGGGGGCATCCACAATGAGCAGTTCTTC
.	TRBV12-5	.	TRBJ1-5	CASGLTVGINQPQHF	TGTGCTAGTGGTTTGACCGTAGGAATTAATCAGCCCCAGCATTTT
.	TRBV5-1	TRBD2	TRBJ2-1	CASSSNRTSGIYNEQFF	TGCGCCAGCAGCTCTAACCGGACTAGCGGTATATACAATGAGCAGTTCTTC
.	TRBV5-4	.	TRBJ2-7	CASSPQGSYEQYF	TGTGCCAGCAGCCCTCAGGGGAGCTACGAGCAGTACTTC
.	TRBV6-1	TRBD2	TRBJ2-1	CASSEWVLAGYEQFF	TGTGCCAGCAGTGAATGGGTTCTAGCGGGATATGAGCAGTTCTTC
.	TRBV27	TRBD2	TRBJ2-7	CASSPGLAGDYEQYF	TGTGCCAGCAGTCCGGGACTAGCGGGAGACTACGAGCAGTACTTC
.	TRBV5-8	TRBD1	TRBJ1-1	CATGTGDTEAFF	TGTGCCACCGGGACAGGGGACACTGAAGCTTTCTTT
.	TRBV18	.	TRBJ2-1	CASSPVPLLGGSYNEQFF	TGTGCCAGCTCACCAGTGCCTCTTTTGGGGGGCTCCTACAATGAGCAGTTCTTC
.	TRBV6-1	.	TRBJ2-7	CASTTVYEQYF	TGTGCCAGCACAACGGTCTACGAGCAGTACTTC
.	TRBV19	.	TRBJ2-1	CASGNGGGTGNEQFF	TGTGCCAGTGGCAATGGAGGGGGAACCGGCAATGAGCAGTTCTTC
.	TRBV10-3	TRBD1	TRBJ2-1	CAIRGQGWPFF	TGTGCCATCAGGGGACAGGGTTGGCCGTTCTTC
.	TRBV7-3	TRBD2	TRBJ2-1	CASSPAGGLGNEQFF	TGTGCCAGCAGCCCGGCGGGGGGCCTCGGCAATGAGCAGTTCTTC
.	TRBV7-9	.	TRBJ1-4	CASRRGEGREKLFF	TGTGCCAGCAGAAGAGGGGAGGGTCGGGAAAAACTGTTTTTT
.	TRBV7-3	.	TRBJ2-3	CASSSRSSGRADTQYF	TGTGCCAGCAGCTCTCGCTCGTCGGGGCGCGCAGATACGCAGTATTTT
.	TRBV7-9	TRBD2	TRBJ2-5	CASSPAIQAGGAGTQYF	TGTGCCAGCAGCCCCGCTATTCAAGCGGGAGGGGCGGGGACCCAGTACTTC